This TCR beta chain was captured in a study of chemoradiotherapy in HPV16-positive cancers (dated 2022 in TCRdb). As for the study more broadly: Functional T-cell assays on cells from two HPV16-positive patients defined candidate HPV-specific T-cell clones and common TCR motifs. The study asked whether T-cell immunity against the HPV oncoproteins E6 and E7 changes during chemoradiotherapy and whether it affects survival. Next, the candidate HPV-specific TCRs and motifs were followed in TCR repertoires from around 87 patients with HPV-related cancers.

In regard to this clone: The target of this receptor is not known. No clone much larger than this one lies a single base away; base qualities are absent.

Library prep was done by the immunoSEQ multiplex PCR assay. What TCRdb holds here is the immuneACCESS table cut down to in-frame rearrangements. Part of the clones is not present; checked against another copy, under half of the missing clones reflect an unresolved V gene, and the others are unexplained. In this sample the table shows some 6,200 clones, 85% to 90% of which occur a single time. 2% to 2.5% of the sample belongs to the ten largest clones. Repertoires were sampled multiple times during chemoradiotherapy, which allowed clonal expansion in the tumor microenvironment to be followed. On the study overall, not on this receptor specifically: Improved recurrence-free survival in HPV16-positive patients was associated with expansion of HPV-responsive T cells during chemoradiotherapy. Expansion of candidate HPV-specific clones and E7-related TCR motifs was observed in the tumor microenvironment during treatment, whereas no such expansion was observed for non-HPV-specific T cells. The functional definition of HPV-specific T cells was derived from only a couple of HPV16-positive patients, and the survival association was reported for HPV16-positive patients.

The TCR originated in a human donor with HPV-associated anogenital cancer. The input for sequencing was tumor tissue, taken from a patient who underwent chemoradiotherapy.

The encoded CDR3 is CASSSQGNTEAFF. The sequenced DNA is TGTGCCAGCAGCTCTCAGGGAAACACTGAAGCTTTCTTT. The rearranged segments are TRBV6-5 and TRBJ1-1, and the D gene may be TRBD1, 5 bases matching. V is clipped by 6 bases and J by 2 bases, and the sequence between their germline boundaries is 10 bases long. The CDR1 and CDR2 encoded by the germline V gene are MNHEY and SVGAGI. The CDR3 spans 13 residues, from the cysteine through the phenylalanine. This entry keeps only the CDR3 DNA: 39 bases, framed from base 1.